The 3 T cell receptor beta chains in this list originate from one sample, sequenced in a study of blood T cells in healthy people across ages. Then a second PCR, running roughly 7 to 11 cycles, was carried out with a sample-barcoded 5' primer and a J-beta primer mix. TCRdb reprocessed the 5' RACE reads via MiXCR and lists one record per CDR3 protein. The data contain hundreds of thousands of distinct CDR3 sequences, approximately 30% of them singletons. Material for sequencing was blood. All receptors derive from a woman aged 80 or over in good health.

This clonotype was counted many times. V and J are TRBV6-1 and TRBJ2-7; D not certain. Per the germline V gene, CDR1 is MNHNS and CDR2 is SASEGT. The CDR3 is 11 residues long. Trimming cost V 2 bases and J 7 bases, with 6 bases left between them. The chain's CDR3 is CASSEWGEQYF. CDR3 DNA sequence: TGTGCCAGCAGTGAATGGGGTGAGCAGTACTTC.

This clonotype was counted many times. The chain has TRBV11-2 and TRBJ2-7; no reliable D call. Germline CDR1 reads SGHAT; CDR2 reads FQNNGV. V was clipped by 1 base and J by 4 bases, with 5 bases between them. This CDR3 contains 12 residues. CDR3 nucleotides: TGTGCCAGCAGCTTAGTTCGGTACGAGCAGTACTTC. As protein: CASSLVRYEQYF. Together with reference TRBV11-2 and TRBJ2-7, the CDR3 gives the full variable domain: EAGVAQSPRYKIIEKRQSVAFWCNPISGHATLYWYQQILGQGPKLLIQFQNNGVVDDSQLPKDRFSAERLKGVDSTLKIQPAKLEDSAVYLCASSLVRYEQYFGPGTRLTVT.

This clonotype has at least ten counts. The chain is built from TRBV27 and TRBJ2-3; D not resolved. The CDR3 spans 16 residues. The V end was cut by 2 bases, the J end by 0 bases, with 12 bases between. Germline V gene sequence: CDR1 MNHEY, CDR2 SMNVEV (reference sequence). CDR3 in DNA: TGTGCCAGCAGTTTAAGTGTCCTACCTAGCACAGATACGCAGTATTTT. Its translation: CASSLSVLPSTDTQYF.